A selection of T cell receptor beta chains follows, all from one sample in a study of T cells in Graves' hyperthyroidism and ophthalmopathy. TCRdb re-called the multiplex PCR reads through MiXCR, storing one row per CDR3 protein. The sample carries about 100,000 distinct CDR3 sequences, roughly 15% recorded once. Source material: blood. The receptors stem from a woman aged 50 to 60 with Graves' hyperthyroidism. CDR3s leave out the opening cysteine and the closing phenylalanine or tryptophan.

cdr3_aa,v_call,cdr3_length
ASSPPDGEQF,TRBV7-9,10
ASLRDRGNQETQY,TRBV2,13
SASSQGDSPLH,TRBV20-1,11
ASSPLGRGGQPQH,TRBV6-2/TRBV6-3,13
ASSYVGQNNSPLH,TRBV6-5,13
AWSHGGDEQF,TRBV30,10
AWSPADTQY,TRBV30,9
ASSIERNYGYT,TRBV19,11
ASSQIRAADTQY,TRBV7-8,12
ASSLRAREYEQY,TRBV7-9,12
ASETVNERLF,TRBV28,10
SARDTGVPDGYT,TRBV20-1,12
ASSPAPLDGTEAF,TRBV11-2,13
ASSLVTGFNSPLH,TRBV11-2,13
ASSGGTGSSYEQY,TRBV2,13
ASSGTDSNQPQH,TRBV2,12
ASSLGASSDTQY,TRBV7-2,12
ASSLRASGGSSYNEQF,TRBV7-9,16
SVATGPTYNEQF,TRBV29-1,12
AWSSYGDPSLGEQF,TRBV30,14
ASSTTYEQY,TRBV27,9
ASSLGGGKTQY,TRBV28,11
ASSSFRDPKNIQY,TRBV19,13
SASETGMQTQY,TRBV20-1,11
ASNPQGSVNSPLH,TRBV2,13
ASSRDSSLANYGYT,TRBV7-2,14
ASSTGTVSFYT,TRBV18,11
ASSEGERLRPTTQY,TRBV6-1,14
ASSYGEHRSYEQY,TRBV6-5,13
ATSPGTSGNTDTQY,TRBV24-1,14
ATSPGDRDTGELF,TRBV5-1,13
ASSAGRRTEAF,TRBV2,11
ASSLELAGGPGWNEQF,TRBV5-6,16
ASSKRQGHEQF,TRBV28,11
ASSYGPGGTEAF,TRBV6-6,12
ASSPPNHGTDTQY,TRBV18,13
ASSIDLGIPAF,TRBV19,11
ASSFLAGVRSYEQY,TRBV28,14
AWSLGLAGGGATDTQY,TRBV30,16
ASSLLGASGYT,TRBV5-5,11
ASSQAAWDPSYEQY,TRBV4-1,14
ASSPHRDGYT,TRBV7-8,10
ASSLRYREMNTEAF,TRBV4-1,14
ASSARGGGSTEAF,TRBV11-1,13
ASSLGGSRGNPSTDTQY,TRBV6-1,17
ASNTIPPRGNAGNTIY,TRBV27,16
ASSFLSGNTEAF,TRBV7-6,12
ASSQGNTQPQH,TRBV7-9,11
ASSQFITGELF,TRBV7-6,11
ASSLGGLPLH,TRBV27,10
ASSLAGTGMAGANVLT,TRBV7-6,16
ASTPPLSYGYT,TRBV28,11
ASSAPTGEDYGYT,TRBV2,13
ASRLAGTGQETQY,TRBV7-9,13
ASSRLPRGTGELL,TRBV2,13
ASSEFGYSPLH,TRBV25-1,11
ASSVFGGTDPYTIY,TRBV9,14
ASSLGPGNEQF,TRBV7-3,11